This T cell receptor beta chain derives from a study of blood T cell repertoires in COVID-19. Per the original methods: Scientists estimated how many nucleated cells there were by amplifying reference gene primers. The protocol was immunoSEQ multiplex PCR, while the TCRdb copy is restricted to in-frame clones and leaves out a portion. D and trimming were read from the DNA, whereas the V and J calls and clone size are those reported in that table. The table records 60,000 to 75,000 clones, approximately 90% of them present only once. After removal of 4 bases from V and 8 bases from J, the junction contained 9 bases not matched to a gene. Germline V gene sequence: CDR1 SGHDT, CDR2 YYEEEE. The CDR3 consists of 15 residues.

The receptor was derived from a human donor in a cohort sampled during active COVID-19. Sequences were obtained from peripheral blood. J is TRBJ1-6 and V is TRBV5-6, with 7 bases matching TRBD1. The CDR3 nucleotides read TGTGCCAGCAGCACGATACAGGGGAGACATTCACCCCTCCACTTT. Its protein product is CASSTIQGRHSPLHF.